This T cell receptor (beta chain) originates from a study of Ad26.COV2.S vaccination and SARS-CoV-2 variants (dated by TCRdb to the early 2020s). The study in broad terms: Donors in the vaccine arm were drawn from COV1001, a phase I-IIa trial of Ad26.COV2.S in healthy adults that was multicentre, randomized, double-blind and placebo-controlled. Investigators did not know the trial group allocation while performing experiments and assessing outcomes. The TCR-sequenced set comprised approximately 32 samples: 19 Ad26.COV2.S vaccine recipients, 5 placebo recipients and 8 SARS-CoV-2 convalescent individuals. Trial participants were randomized into five groups of five, in which low-dose or high-dose Ad26.COV2.S was given once or twice, or placebo was given on both occasions. Sequencing of the TCRbeta repertoire served to evaluate the specificity and breadth of SARS-CoV-2-reactive T cell receptors following Ad26.COV2.S vaccination. Ad26.COV2.S was administered intramuscularly at 5 x 10^10 or 1 x 10^11 viral particles, either as a single shot or as two shots given 56 days apart. Broader findings and caveats from the paper: Vaccine and placebo recipients had comparable non-spike TCR breadth, which fits with the vaccine containing only spike. Spike-specific TCR breadth was higher in Ad26.COV2.S recipients than in placebo recipients (P = 0.0014). Substantial breadth of spike-specific CD8+ and CD4+ T cell responses was reported after vaccination. The study lacked the statistical power to compare responses across vaccine doses or regimens. It was noted by the authors that total T cell responses may have been underestimated by the TCR breadth and depth analyses.

V has 8 bases trimmed and J has 3 bases trimmed; junction bases matching no gene number 6. Inclusive of the bounding cysteine and phenylalanine, the CDR3 is 14 residues long. The entry retains the CDR3 DNA only, 42 bases that are in frame from base 1. As encoded in the germline V gene, CDR1 is ENHRY while CDR2 is SYGVKD. The immunoSEQ Assay was the method used to sequence TCRbeta CDR3 regions. After extraction, genomic DNA underwent amplification by bias-controlled multiplex PCR, followed by high-throughput sequencing. Regarding the original processing steps: To quantify the absolute abundance of every unique TCRbeta CDR3 region, sequences were collapsed and filtered. T cell fraction was estimated by normalization of TCRbeta template counts to usable DNA, with usable DNA being measured through amplification of reference genes present in all nucleated cells. Repertoire TCRs were annotated as SARS-CoV-2-specific when V gene, CDR3 amino acid sequence and J gene were exactly matched to a known reactive TCR set. MIRA supplied the reference SARS-CoV-2 TCR set, which was filtered for enrichment in COVID-19-positive ImmuneCODE repertoires so that public or cross-reactive TCRs were removed. Based on the MIRA antigens, annotated TCRs were further analysed at the level of specific ORF or position within ORF. Breadth was defined as the number of annotated unique rearrangements divided by the total number of unique productive rearrangements, and depth was defined as the summed frequency of the annotated unique rearrangements. TCR breadth was compared between groups using two-sided Wilcoxon rank-sum tests. TCRdb limited this immuneACCESS table to in-frame rearrangements with V and J called. A share of clones is missing; checked studies link under half to unresolved V genes, and the rest is unexplained. V and J calls and clone size follow that table, whereas D and trimming were derived from the DNA. The sample data list about 400,000 clones, and about 90% of these were observed just once. The ten largest clones capture about 1.7% of the sample.

Notes on this clone: Its antigen is currently not known. Base-call qualities are not available, and no considerably larger clone is one nucleotide away.

According to the study, the label for this sample's treatment or condition signals: over 15 received Ad26.COV2.S at low or high dose, single or two shots; about five received placebo; per-sample allocation not given. For vaccine and placebo recipients, the sequenced repertoires came from samples collected on day 63 after the first injection. Cohort 1b enrolled some 25 adults aged 18-55 years at a single site in Boston, USA, between 29 July and 7 August 2020. As a vaccine, Ad26.COV2.S was a replication-incompetent adenovirus type 26 vector that expressed a prefusion-stabilized SARS-CoV-2 spike protein derived from the original Wuhan strain.

This TCR was sampled from a person between 18 and 65 years old who received the Ad26.COV2.S COVID-19 vaccine or a placebo. The rearrangement joined TRBV10-3 to TRBJ2-3, and 9 bases in between align with TRBD1. Sample: peripheral blood, taken in a trial of Ad26.COV2.S vaccine versus placebo. For the CDR3, the sequence is CAICTGGSTDTQYF. DNA sequence: TGTGCCATCTGTACAGGGGGCTCTACAGATACGCAGTATTTT.